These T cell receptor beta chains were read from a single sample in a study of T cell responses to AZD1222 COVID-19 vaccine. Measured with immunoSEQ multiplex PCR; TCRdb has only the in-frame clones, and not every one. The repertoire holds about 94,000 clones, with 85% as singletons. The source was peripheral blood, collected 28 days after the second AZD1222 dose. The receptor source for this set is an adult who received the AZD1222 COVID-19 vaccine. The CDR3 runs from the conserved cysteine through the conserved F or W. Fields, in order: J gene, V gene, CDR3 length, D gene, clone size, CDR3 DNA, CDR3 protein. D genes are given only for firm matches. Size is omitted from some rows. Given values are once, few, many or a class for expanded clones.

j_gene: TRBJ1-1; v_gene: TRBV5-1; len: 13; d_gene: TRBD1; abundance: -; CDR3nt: TGCGCCAGCCAGGGACAGGTTAACACTGAAGCTTTCTTT; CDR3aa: CASQGQVNTEAFF
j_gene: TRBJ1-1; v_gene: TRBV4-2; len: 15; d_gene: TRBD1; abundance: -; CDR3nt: TGTGCCAGCAGCCAGGCTGGACAGGGGAACACTGAAGCTTTCTTT; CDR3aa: CASSQAGQGNTEAFF
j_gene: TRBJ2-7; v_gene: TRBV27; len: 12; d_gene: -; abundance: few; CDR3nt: TGTGCCAGCGCTTTACGGGGCGGCGAGCAGTACTTC; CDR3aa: CASALRGGEQYF
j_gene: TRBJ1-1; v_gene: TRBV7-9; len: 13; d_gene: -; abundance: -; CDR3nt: TGTGCCAGCAGCCTAGGGGGGTCCACTGAAGCTTTCTTT; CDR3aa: CASSLGGSTEAFF
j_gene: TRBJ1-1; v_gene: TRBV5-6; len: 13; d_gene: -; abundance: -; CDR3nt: TGTGCCAGCAGTCTCTGGGAGCTCACTGAAGCTTTCTTT; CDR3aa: CASSLWELTEAFF
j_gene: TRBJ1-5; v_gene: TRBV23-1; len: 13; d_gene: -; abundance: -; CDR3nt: TGCGCCAGCATAGAACAGAACAATCAGCCCCAGCATTTT; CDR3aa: CASIEQNNQPQHF
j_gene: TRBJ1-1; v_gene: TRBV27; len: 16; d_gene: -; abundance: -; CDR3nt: TGTGCCAGCAGTTATCTCTCATTCCCCACGAACACTGAAGCTTTCTTT; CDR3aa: CASSYLSFPTNTEAFF
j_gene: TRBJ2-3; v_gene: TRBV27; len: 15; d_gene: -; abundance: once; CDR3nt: TGTGCCAGCAGGGTTGAAATATTCAGGCCAGATACGCAGTATTTT; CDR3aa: CASRVEIFRPDTQYF
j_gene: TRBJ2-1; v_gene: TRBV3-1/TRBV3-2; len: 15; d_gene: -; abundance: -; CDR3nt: TGTGCCAGCAGCCCTCGAAAGGGCGGATACAATGAGCAGTTCTTC; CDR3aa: CASSPRKGGYNEQFF
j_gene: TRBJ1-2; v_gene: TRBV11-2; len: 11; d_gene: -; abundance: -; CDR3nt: TGTGCCAGCAGCACCACAGGAGAGAGCGCCTTC; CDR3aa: CASSTTGESAF
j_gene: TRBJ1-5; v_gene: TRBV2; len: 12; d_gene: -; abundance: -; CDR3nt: TGTGCCAGCAGGACGGGAGTTCAGCCCCAGCATTTT; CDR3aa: CASRTGVQPQHF
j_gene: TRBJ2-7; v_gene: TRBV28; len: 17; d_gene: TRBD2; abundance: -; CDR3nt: TGTGCCAGCAGTTTACCAGGTGCCAGCGGGAGGAGCTACGAGCAGTACTTC; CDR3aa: CASSLPGASGRSYEQYF
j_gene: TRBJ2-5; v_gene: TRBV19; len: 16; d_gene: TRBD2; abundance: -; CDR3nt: TGTGCCAGTAGTATGTATCCTCGGACTAGCAAGAAGACCCAGTACTTC; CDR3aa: CASSMYPRTSKKTQYF
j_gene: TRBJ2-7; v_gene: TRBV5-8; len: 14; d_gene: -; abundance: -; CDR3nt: TGTGCCAGCAGTCAAGGGAGTGAGTGGTACGAGCAGTACTTC; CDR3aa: CASSQGSEWYEQYF
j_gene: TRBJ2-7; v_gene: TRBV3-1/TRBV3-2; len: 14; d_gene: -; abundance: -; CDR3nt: TGTGCCAGCAGCCCAAAGCTTTTGGTGGGTGAGCAGTACTTC; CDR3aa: CASSPKLLVGEQYF
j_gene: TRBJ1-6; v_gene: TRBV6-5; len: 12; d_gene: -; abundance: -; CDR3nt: TGTGCCAGCAGGTTCTCTAATTCACCCCTCCACTTT; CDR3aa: CASRFSNSPLHF
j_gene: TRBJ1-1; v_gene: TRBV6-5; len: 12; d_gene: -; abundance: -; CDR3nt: TGTGCCAGCAGTTTCATTTACACTGAAGCTTTCTTT; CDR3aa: CASSFIYTEAFF
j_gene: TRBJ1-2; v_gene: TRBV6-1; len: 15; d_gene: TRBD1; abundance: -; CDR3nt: TGTGCCAGCAGTGAAGTATTGGGACAGGGCCATGGCTACACCTTC; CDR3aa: CASSEVLGQGHGYTF
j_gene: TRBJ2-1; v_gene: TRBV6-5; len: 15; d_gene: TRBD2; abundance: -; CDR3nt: TGTGCCAGCAGTCAGGGACTAGCGGGGCTCAATGAGCAGTTCTTC; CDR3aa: CASSQGLAGLNEQFF
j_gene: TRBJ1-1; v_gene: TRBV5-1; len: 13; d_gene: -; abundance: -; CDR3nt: TGCGCCAGCACGCTCCAGTTTAACACTGAAGCTTTCTTT; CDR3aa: CASTLQFNTEAFF
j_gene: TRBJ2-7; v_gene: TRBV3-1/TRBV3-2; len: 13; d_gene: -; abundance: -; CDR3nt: TGTGCCAGCAGCTCCTCCGTGGGGAACGAGCAGTACTTC; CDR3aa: CASSSSVGNEQYF
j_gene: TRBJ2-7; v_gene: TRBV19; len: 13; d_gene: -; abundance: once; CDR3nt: TGTGCCAGTAGTACCCTACTAGTAACCGAGCAGTACTTC; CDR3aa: CASSTLLVTEQYF
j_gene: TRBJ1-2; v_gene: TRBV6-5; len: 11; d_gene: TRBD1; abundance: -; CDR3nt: TGTGCCAGCGGACGACAGGGTGGGAGGGCCTTC; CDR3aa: CASGRQGGRAF
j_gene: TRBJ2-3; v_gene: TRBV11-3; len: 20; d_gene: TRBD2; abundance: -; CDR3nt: TGTGCCAGCAGCTTAGGACCGGGACTAGCAGGTTTTACTAGCACAGATACGCAGTATTTT; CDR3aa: CASSLGPGLAGFTSTDTQYF
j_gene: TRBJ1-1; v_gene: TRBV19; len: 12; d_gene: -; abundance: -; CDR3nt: TGTGCCAGTAGCCAGGGTTATACTGAAGCTTTCTTT; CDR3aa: CASSQGYTEAFF
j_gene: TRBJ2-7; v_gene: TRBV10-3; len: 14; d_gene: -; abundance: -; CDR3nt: TGTGCCATCAGTGAGTCGACATGGGGCTACGAGCAGTACTTC; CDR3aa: CAISESTWGYEQYF
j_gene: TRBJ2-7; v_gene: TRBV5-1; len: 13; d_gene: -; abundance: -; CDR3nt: TGCGCCAGCAGCGCCGGGACTTTCTACGAGCAGTACTTC; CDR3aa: CASSAGTFYEQYF
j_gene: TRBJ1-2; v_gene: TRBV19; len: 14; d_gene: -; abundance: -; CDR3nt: TGTGCCAGTAGTATAGCCTCGGGGGACTATGGCTACACCTTC; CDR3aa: CASSIASGDYGYTF
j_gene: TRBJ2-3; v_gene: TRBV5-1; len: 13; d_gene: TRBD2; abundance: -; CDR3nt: TGCGCCAGCAGCCGGGACTACACAGATACGCAGTATTTT; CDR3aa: CASSRDYTDTQYF
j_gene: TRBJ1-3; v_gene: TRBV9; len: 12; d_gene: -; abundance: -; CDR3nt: TGTGCCAGCAGCCCCGACCCCAACACCATATATTTT; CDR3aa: CASSPDPNTIYF
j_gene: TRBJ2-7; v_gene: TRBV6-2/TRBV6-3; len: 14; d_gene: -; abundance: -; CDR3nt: TGTGCCAGCAGTTATTTGTATGGGGGGTACGAGCAGTACTTC; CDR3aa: CASSYLYGGYEQYF
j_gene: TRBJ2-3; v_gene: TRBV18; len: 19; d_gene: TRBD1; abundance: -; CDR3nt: TGTGCCAGCTCACAACCCGGGACAGGGGGCAGGAGGGGCACAGATACGCAGTATTTT; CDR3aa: CASSQPGTGGRRGTDTQYF
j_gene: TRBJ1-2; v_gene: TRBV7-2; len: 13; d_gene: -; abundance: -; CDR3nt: TGTGCCAGCAGCTTAGGGCAGGGTATTGGCTACACCTTC; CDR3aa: CASSLGQGIGYTF
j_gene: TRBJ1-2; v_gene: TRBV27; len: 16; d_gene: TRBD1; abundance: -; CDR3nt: TGTGCCAGCAGTTTATCGGAGACAGGGGGCAGCTATGGCTACACCTTC; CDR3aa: CASSLSETGGSYGYTF
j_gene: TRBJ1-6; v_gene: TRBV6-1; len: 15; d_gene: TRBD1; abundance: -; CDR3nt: TGTGCCAGCAAGAAGGGACAGGGGACCTCCTCACCCCTCCACTTT; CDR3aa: CASKKGQGTSSPLHF
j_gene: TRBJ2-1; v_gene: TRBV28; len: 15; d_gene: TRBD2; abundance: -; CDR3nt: TGTGCCAGCAGTTTTCGGACTAGCGGGAGGCCCGGACAGTTCTTC; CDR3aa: CASSFRTSGRPGQFF
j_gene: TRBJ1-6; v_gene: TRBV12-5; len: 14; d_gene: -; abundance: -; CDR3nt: TGTGCTAGTGGTTTGACAGGATTCAATTCACCCCTCCACTTT; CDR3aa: CASGLTGFNSPLHF
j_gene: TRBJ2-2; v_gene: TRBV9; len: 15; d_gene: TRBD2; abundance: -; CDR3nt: TGTGCCAGCAGCGTCAGGGCGGGGGTCACCGGGGAGCTGTTTTTT; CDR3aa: CASSVRAGVTGELFF
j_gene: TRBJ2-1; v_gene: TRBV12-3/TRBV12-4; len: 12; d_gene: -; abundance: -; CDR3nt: TGTGCCAGCAGATTACCGGGACGAGAGCAGTTCTTC; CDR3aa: CASRLPGREQFF
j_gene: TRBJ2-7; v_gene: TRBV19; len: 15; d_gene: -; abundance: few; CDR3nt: TGTGCCAGTAGTATGTCGGGGATAGGCTCCTACGAGCAGTACTTC; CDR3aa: CASSMSGIGSYEQYF
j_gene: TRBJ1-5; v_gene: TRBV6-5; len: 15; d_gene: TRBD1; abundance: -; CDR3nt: TGTGCCTCGGGACAGGGGATGAGTAGCAATCAGCCCCAGCATTTT; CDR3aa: CASGQGMSSNQPQHF
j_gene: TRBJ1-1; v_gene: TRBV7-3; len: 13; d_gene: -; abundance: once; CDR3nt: TGTGCCAGCAGCCTCCTTCCTCGGGGAGAAGCTTTCTTT; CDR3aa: CASSLLPRGEAFF
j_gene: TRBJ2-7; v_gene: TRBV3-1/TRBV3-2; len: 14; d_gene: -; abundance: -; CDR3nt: TGTGCCACCAATCGGGGGCCAGGCTCCTACGAGCAGTACTTC; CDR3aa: CATNRGPGSYEQYF
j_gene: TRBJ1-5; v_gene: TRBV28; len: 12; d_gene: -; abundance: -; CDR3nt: TGTGCCAGCAGTTTAGAGGGGCAGCCCCAGCATTTT; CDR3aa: CASSLEGQPQHF
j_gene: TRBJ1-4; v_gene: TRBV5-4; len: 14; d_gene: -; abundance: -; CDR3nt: TGTGCCAGCAGCGCAGACCGATTCGGTGAAAAACTGTTTTTT; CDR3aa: CASSADRFGEKLFF
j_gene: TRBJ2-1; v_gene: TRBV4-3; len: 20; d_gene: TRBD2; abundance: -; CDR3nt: TGCGCCAGCAGCCAAGAGATATGGGTAGCGGGAGGGAGCTCCTACAATGAGCAGTTCTTC; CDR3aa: CASSQEIWVAGGSSYNEQFF
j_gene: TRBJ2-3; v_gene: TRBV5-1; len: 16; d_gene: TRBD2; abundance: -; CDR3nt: TGCGCCAGCAGCTTGGCAGGCCTAGCGGGGGTAGATACGCAGTATTTT; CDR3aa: CASSLAGLAGVDTQYF
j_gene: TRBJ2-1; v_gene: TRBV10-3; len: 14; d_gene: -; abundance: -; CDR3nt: TGTGCCATCATGATGACAGACTCCTACAATGAGCAGTTCTTC; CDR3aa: CAIMMTDSYNEQFF
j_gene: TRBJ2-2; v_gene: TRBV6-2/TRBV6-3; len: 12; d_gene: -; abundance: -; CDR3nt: TGTGCCAGCAGCACCAACACCGGGGAGCTGTTTTTT; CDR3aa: CASSTNTGELFF
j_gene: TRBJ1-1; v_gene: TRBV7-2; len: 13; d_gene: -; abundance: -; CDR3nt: TGTGCCAGCAGCTTAGTCAGCCTCACTGAAGCTTTCTTT; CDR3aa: CASSLVSLTEAFF
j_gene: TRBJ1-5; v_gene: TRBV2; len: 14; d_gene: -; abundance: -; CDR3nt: TGTGCCAGCAGTGGCAGCACTAGCAATCAGCCCCAGCATTTT; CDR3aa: CASSGSTSNQPQHF
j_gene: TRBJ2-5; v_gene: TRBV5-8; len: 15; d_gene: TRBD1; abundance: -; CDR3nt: TGTGCCAGCAGCCCCCGGGACAGGAGACAAGAGACCCAGTACTTC; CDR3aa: CASSPRDRRQETQYF
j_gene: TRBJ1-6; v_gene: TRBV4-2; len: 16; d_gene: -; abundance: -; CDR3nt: TGTGCCAGCAGCTTAAACCGGGACGAGTATAATTCACCCCTCCACTTT; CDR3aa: CASSLNRDEYNSPLHF
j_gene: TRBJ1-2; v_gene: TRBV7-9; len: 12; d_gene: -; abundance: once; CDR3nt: TGTGCCAGCAGCCCTACTAACTATGGCTACACCTTC; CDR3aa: CASSPTNYGYTF
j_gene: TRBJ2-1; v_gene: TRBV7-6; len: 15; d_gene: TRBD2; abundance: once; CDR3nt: TGTGCCAGCAGCAAGGGACTAGCGGGAGTGGATGAGCAGTTCTTC; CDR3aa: CASSKGLAGVDEQFF
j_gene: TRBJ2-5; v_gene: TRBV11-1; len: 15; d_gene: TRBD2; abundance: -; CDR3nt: TGTGCCAGCAGCTTTCCAGCGGGGGATCAAGAGACCCAGTACTTC; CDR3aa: CASSFPAGDQETQYF
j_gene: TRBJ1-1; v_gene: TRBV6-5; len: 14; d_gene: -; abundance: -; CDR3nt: TGTGCCAGCAGGATGACAGTCTTGAACACTGAAGCTTTCTTT; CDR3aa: CASRMTVLNTEAFF